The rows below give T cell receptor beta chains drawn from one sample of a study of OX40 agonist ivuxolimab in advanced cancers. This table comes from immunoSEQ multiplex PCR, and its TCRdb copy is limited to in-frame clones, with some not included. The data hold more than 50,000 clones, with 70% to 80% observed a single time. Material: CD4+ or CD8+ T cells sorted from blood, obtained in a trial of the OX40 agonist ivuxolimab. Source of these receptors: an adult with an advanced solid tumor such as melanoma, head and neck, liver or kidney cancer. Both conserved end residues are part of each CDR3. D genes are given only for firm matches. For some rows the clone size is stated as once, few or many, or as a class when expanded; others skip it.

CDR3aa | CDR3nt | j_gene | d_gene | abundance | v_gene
CASSFLSDRAGFF | TGTGCCAGCAGCTTTCTTTCGGACAGGGCAGGGTTCTTC | TRBJ2-1 | TRBD1 | - | TRBV11-2
CASSVGTDIGIQYF | TGTGCCAGCAGCGTAGGGACGGACATTGGGATTCAGTACTTC | TRBJ2-4 | - | - | TRBV9
CASSGQGNQPQHF | TGTGCCAGCAGTGGACAGGGGAATCAGCCCCAGCATTTT | TRBJ1-5 | TRBD1 | - | TRBV2
CASSLGSTNEKLFF | TGTGCCAGCAGTTTAGGGTCGACTAATGAAAAACTGTTTTTT | TRBJ1-4 | - | - | TRBV28
CASSGDRGFTDTQYF | TGCGCCAGCAGTGGGGACAGGGGCTTCACAGATACGCAGTATTTT | TRBJ2-3 | TRBD1 | - | TRBV10-1
CASSYWGGSYEQYF | TGTGCCAGCAGTTACTGGGGCGGCTCCTACGAGCAGTACTTC | TRBJ2-7 | - | - | TRBV27
CASSHFPPGQGGTEAFF | TGTGCCAGCAGCCATTTCCCTCCGGGACAGGGGGGAACTGAAGCTTTCTTT | TRBJ1-1 | TRBD1 | - | TRBV7-8
CATSREQGGLNQPQHF | TGTGCCACCAGCAGAGAACAGGGCGGTCTCAATCAGCCCCAGCATTTT | TRBJ1-5 | - | - | TRBV15
CAAKEPVAGNTIYF | TGTGCCGCTAAGGAACCGGTTGCTGGAAACACCATATATTTT | TRBJ1-3 | - | once | TRBV6-6
CASTPRANNYNEQFF | TGTGCCAGCACCCCCCGGGCCAACAACTACAATGAGCAGTTCTTC | TRBJ2-1 | - | - | TRBV5-4
CASSWQETQYF | TGCGCCAGCAGCTGGCAAGAGACCCAGTACTTC | TRBJ2-5 | - | - | TRBV5-1
CATGTGNNQPQHF | TGTGCCACCGGGACAGGCAACAATCAGCCCCAGCATTTT | TRBJ1-5 | TRBD1 | - | TRBV10-3
CASSGDDRLRNIQYF | TGTGCCAGCAGCGGAGACGACAGGCTGCGGAACATTCAGTACTTC | TRBJ2-4 | - | few | TRBV5-4
CASSLSRVTWETQYF | TGTGCCAGCAGCCTCTCGAGGGTTACGTGGGAGACCCAGTACTTC | TRBJ2-5 | - | - | TRBV2
CASSEERSGANVLTF | TGTGCCAGCAGTGAAGAGCGCTCTGGGGCCAACGTCCTGACTTTC | TRBJ2-6 | - | - | TRBV2
CSARADSSYEQYF | TGCAGCGCTAGGGCGGACTCCTCCTACGAGCAGTACTTC | TRBJ2-7 | - | - | TRBV29-1